Presented here are 16 T cell receptor beta chains from one specimen sequenced in a study of T cells in Graves' hyperthyroidism and ophthalmopathy. TCR beta CDR3 regions were amplified from RNA. A first-round RT-PCR of the TCR CDR3 used the HTBI primer set. TCRdb re-called the multiplex PCR reads with MiXCR, one entry per CDR3 protein. The table shows 550,000 to 600,000 distinct CDR3 sequences, with roughly 50% occurring only once. The specimen sequenced was peripheral blood or thyroid tissue (not recorded which). Receptors were obtained from an adult woman with Graves' disease, either hyperthyroidism or ophthalmopathy (not recorded which).

The gene calls are TRBV6-5 and TRBJ1-5; perhaps TRBD1 as D (5 bases). The V end lost 6 bases, the J end lost 0 bases, and 12 bases lay between the germline ends. Looked up from germline, CDR1 is MNHEY and CDR2 is SVGAGI. The CDR3 is made up of 15 amino acids. CDR3 DNA: TGTGCCAGCAGCGAGGGACGGACTAGCAATCAGCCCCAGCATTTT. It translates to CASSEGRTSNQPQHF.

The V and J genes are TRBV14 and TRBJ1-3; D gene ambiguous. V lost 5 bases and J lost 3, with 8 bases in between. The CDR3 contains 13 residues. CDR1 and CDR2 from the germline V gene are SGHDN and FVKESK. Written as DNA, the CDR3 is TGTGCCAGCAGCGCAGGAGTTGGAAACACCATATATTTT. Its protein is CASSAGVGNTIYF.

This chain joins TRBV20-1 and TRBJ1-5; D not certain. V lost 6 bases to trimming and J lost 4 bases, with 10 bases between them. Germline loops: CDR1 DFQATT, CDR2 SNEGSKA (reference sequence). The CDR3 spans 12 residues. The CDR3 reads CSAERGNQPQHF. CDR3 DNA sequence: TGCAGTGCCGAACGTGGAAATCAGCCCCAGCATTTT.

This clonotype was recorded at least ten times. The V and J genes are TRBV4-1 and TRBJ2-7; 10 bases match TRBD2. V lost 1 base, J lost 6 bases, and 6 bases stayed unmatched. The CDR3 is 15 residues long. Germline V lookup: CDR1 MGHRA, CDR2 YSYEKL. CDR3 in amino acids: CASSQGRLAGVEQYF. In DNA, the CDR3 is TGCGCCAGCAGCCAAGGGAGGCTAGCGGGAGTCGAGCAGTACTTC.

This clonotype was recorded at least ten times. This chain links TRBV6-1 with TRBJ1-5; D unclear. The germline V gene has CDR1 MNHNS and CDR2 SASEGT. The CDR3 loop spans 13 amino acids. The V end lost 0 bases, the J end lost 5 bases, and 5 bases lay between the germline ends. CDR3 residues: CASSEAAHQPQHF. DNA of the CDR3: TGTGCCAGCAGTGAAGCGGCACATCAGCCCCAGCATTTT.

The rearrangement joins TRBV10-1 to TRBJ2-7, with a weak D call TRBD1 (5 bases). With 6 bases removed from V and 7 bases from J, the gap between germline ends came to 16 bases. The germline CDR1 and CDR2 sequences are WNHNN and SYGVQD (reference sequence). This CDR3 is built from 13 residues. This CDR3 is CASSGPRRGEQYF. In DNA, the CDR3 is TGCGCCAGCAGCGGCCCCAGAAGGGGTGAGCAGTACTTC.

The chain recombines TRBV10-2 with TRBJ1-1, with D maybe TRBD1 (6 bases). The V end was cut by 4 bases, the J end by 5 bases, with 14 bases between. Looked up from germline, CDR1 is WSHSY and CDR2 is SAAADI. The CDR3 has 14 amino acids. The CDR3 loop is CASSVQEGGTEAFF. As DNA, the CDR3 is TGCGCCAGCAGTGTACAGGAGGGGGGAACTGAAGCTTTCTTT.

This clonotype was detected ten times or more. The CDR3, as DNA: TGTGCCAGCAGTACCCATGGACTCTATCAGCCCCAGCATTTT. Its protein is CASSTHGLYQPQHF. The chain joins TRBV6-2 or TRBV6-3 to TRBJ1-5; D call uncertain. This CDR3 contains 14 residues. Germline assignment: CDR1 MNHEY and CDR2 SVGEGT. V dropped 5 bases and J dropped 5 bases, with 13 bases sitting between them.

In its sample, this clonotype was seen a few times. The chain uses TRBV11-2 and TRBJ1-5; 7 bases agree with TRBD1. V lost 5 bases to trimming and J lost 3 bases; unmatched junction nucleotides: 10. This CDR3 is 16 amino acids long. Germline V gene lookup returns CDR1 SGHAT and CDR2 FQNNGV. CDR3 nucleotide sequence: TGTGCCAGCAGCAGACTAGCGGGACAGCCCAATCAGCCCCAGCATTTT. Protein: CASSRLAGQPNQPQHF.

This clonotype showed up many times. The chain is built from TRBV10-3 and TRBJ1-3, with D unclear. This CDR3 has 15 residues. Trimming cost V 7 bases and J 7 bases, with 20 bases left between them. Per germline, CDR1 ENHRY and CDR2 SYGVKD. CDR3 DNA sequence: TGTGCCATCATGGCTTCTGGGCAGTCTGAGAACACCATATATTTT. Protein: CAIMASGQSENTIYF.

This clonotype is medium-sized (0.01 to 0.1%). V is TRBV10-3 and J is TRBJ2-7; D possibly corresponds to TRBD2 (6 bases). CDR1 is ENHRY, CDR2 SYGVKD, per germline. The V end was cut by 6 bases, the J end by 3 bases, with 27 bases between. There are 18 residues in the CDR3. CDR3 residues: CAIRGGLLTDSTNYEQYF. Written as DNA, the CDR3 is TGTGCCATCAGGGGGGGACTGTTGACAGACTCTACCAACTACGAGCAGTACTTC.

This clonotype was found a few times. The V call is TRBV5-6, the J call TRBJ1-2, with TRBD1 matching over 9 bases. This CDR3 has 14 amino acids. Germline V gene sequence: CDR1 SGHDT, CDR2 YYEEEE. V trimming: 7 bases; J trimming: 5 bases; junction bases outside the gene matches: 9. The CDR3 is CASSGGQGGYGYTF. The DNA for the CDR3 is TGTGCCAGCTCCGGGGGACAGGGAGGGTATGGCTACACCTTC.

This clonotype was seen many times. The chain has TRBV5-5 and TRBJ1-1, with D possibly being TRBD1 (5 bases). The CDR3 has 14 amino acids. The germline V and J ends were trimmed by 4 bases and 4 bases, with 14 bases remaining between them. CDR1 SGHKS and CDR2 YYEKEE come from the germline V gene (reference sequence). CDR3: CASSRQGASTEAFF. Here the CDR3 DNA reads TGTGCCAGCAGCCGTCAAGGGGCGAGCACTGAAGCTTTCTTT.

This clonotype was picked up many times. The chain couples TRBV5-1 to TRBJ1-1, with 8 bases lining up with TRBD1. The J segment lost 3 bases and the V segment lost 2 bases, leaving 6 bases of the junction unmatched. The CDR3 extends over 15 amino acids. Germline CDR1 and CDR2: SGHRS and YFSETQ. CDR3 residues: CASSLSAGGYTEAFF. The DNA of the CDR3 is TGCGCCAGCAGCTTATCGGCAGGGGGCTACACTGAAGCTTTCTTT.

This clonotype has ten or more counts. This chain connects TRBV4-1 to TRBJ1-2; a weak D match, TRBD1 (6 bases). The CDR3 consists of 15 residues. The V gene lost 4 bases and the J gene lost 11 bases, with 23 bases spanning the gap. CDR1 is MGHRA and CDR2 is YSYEKL in the germline V gene. This CDR3 reads CASSPTLGARRSYTF. CDR3 in DNA: TGCGCCAGCAGCCCTACTTTGGGGGCCCGAAGGAGTTACACCTTC.

The genes are TRBV7-9 and TRBJ2-5; 13 bases map to TRBD2. The CDR3 is made up of 15 amino acids. Germline CDR1 reads SEHNR; CDR2 reads FQNEAQ (reference sequence). Germline trimming cut 4 bases from V and 1 base from J; bases unmatched to any gene: 0. CDR3 nucleotide sequence: TGTGCCAGCAGCTGGACTAGCGGGAGCCAAGAGACCCAGTACTTC. Translating gives CASSWTSGSQETQYF.